This TCR beta chain was retrieved from a study of blood T cell repertoires in COVID-19. About the study: Collection of acute and convalescent COVID-19 samples took place in the United States, Italy and Spain. In each case, the material was cDNA or gDNA derived from T cells, B-cell-depleted T cells, or PBMCs.

CDR3 length: 14 residues. Trimming removed 2 bases from V and 4 bases from J, with 11 bases in between. Germline CDR1 SGHVS, CDR2 FQNEAQ. How the authors handled the data: Estimates of nucleated cell counts were drawn from the amplification of reference gene primers. Sequenced by immunoSEQ multiplex PCR; TCRdb stores in-frame clones only, minus some. V, J and clone size reflect that table, while D and trimming were determined from the DNA. The table has more than 150,000 clones, 86% seen once; the top ten hold less than 25%. This chain joins TRBV7-8 and TRBJ1-2; D might be TRBD1 (6 bases). The sample taken for sequencing was peripheral blood. This receptor was taken from an older man with active or convalescent COVID-19. CDR3 protein: CASSLTGQGYGYTF. The CDR3 DNA reads as TGTGCCAGCAGCTTAACAGGGCAAGGCTATGGCTACACCTTC.